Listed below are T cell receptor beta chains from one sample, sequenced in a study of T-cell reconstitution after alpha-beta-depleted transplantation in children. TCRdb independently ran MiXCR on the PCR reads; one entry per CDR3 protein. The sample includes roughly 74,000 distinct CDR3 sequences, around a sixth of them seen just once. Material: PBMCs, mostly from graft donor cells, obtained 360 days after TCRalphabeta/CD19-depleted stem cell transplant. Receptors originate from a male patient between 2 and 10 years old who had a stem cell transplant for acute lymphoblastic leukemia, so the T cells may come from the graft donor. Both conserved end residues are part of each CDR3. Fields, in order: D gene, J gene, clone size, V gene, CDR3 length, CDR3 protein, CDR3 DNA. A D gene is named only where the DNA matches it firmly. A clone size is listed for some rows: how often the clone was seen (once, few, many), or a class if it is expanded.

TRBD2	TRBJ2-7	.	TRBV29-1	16	CSVDGALAGVGYEQYF	TGCAGCGTTGATGGTGCCCTAGCGGGAGTGGGCTACGAGCAGTACTTC
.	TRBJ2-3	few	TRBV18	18	CASSLGPGLWAYTDTQYF	TGTGCCAGCTCACTCGGACCAGGGTTGTGGGCATACACAGATACGCAGTATTTT
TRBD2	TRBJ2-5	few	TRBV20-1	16	CSARETSGRALGTQYF	TGCAGTGCTAGAGAGACCAGCGGGAGGGCTTTAGGGACCCAGTACTTC
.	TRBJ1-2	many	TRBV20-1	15	CSARTRRHPFYGYTF	TGCAGTGCTAGGACGAGGAGGCACCCCTTTTATGGCTACACCTTC
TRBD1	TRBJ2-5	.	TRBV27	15	CASSPQGQAFETQYF	TGTGCCAGCAGTCCCCAGGGACAGGCATTCGAGACCCAGTACTTC
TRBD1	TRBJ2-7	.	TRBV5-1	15	CASGSRRGQGSEQYF	TGCGCCAGCGGGTCCCGCCGGGGACAGGGGTCCGAGCAGTACTTC
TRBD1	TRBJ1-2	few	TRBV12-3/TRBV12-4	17	CASSFKGQEVSNYGYTF	TGTGCCAGCAGTTTTAAAGGACAGGAGGTTTCTAACTATGGCTACACCTTC
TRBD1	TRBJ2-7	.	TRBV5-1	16	CASSLNNETGGYEQYF	TGCGCCAGCAGCTTGAATAATGAGACAGGGGGCTACGAGCAGTACTTC
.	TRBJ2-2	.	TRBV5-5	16	CASSLRAVANTGELFF	TGTGCCAGCAGCTTGAGGGCAGTCGCGAACACCGGGGAGCTGTTTTTT
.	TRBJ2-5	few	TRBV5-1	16	CASSLEGRALRGTQYF	TGCGCCAGCAGCTTGGAAGGCAGGGCCCTAAGAGGGACCCAGTACTTC
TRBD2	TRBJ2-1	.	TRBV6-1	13	CASRLAVDNEQFF	TGTGCCAGTCGACTAGCGGTAGACAATGAGCAGTTCTTC
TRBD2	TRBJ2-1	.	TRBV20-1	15	CSARGGRKVVNEQFF	TGCAGTGCCAGAGGCGGGAGGAAGGTTGTGAATGAGCAGTTCTTC
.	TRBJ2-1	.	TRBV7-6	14	CASSRWGSYNEQFF	TGTGCCAGCAGCCGTTGGGGGAGTTACAATGAGCAGTTCTTC
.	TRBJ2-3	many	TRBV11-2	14	CASSSSAYTDTQYF	TGTGCCAGCAGCTCTAGTGCCTACACAGATACGCAGTATTTT
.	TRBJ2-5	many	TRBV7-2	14	CASSLVRDQETQYF	TGTGCCAGCAGCTTAGTCAGGGACCAAGAGACCCAGTACTTC
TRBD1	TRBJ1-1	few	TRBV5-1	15	CASSQRTGMNTEVFF	TGCGCCAGCAGCCAGAGGACAGGGATGAACACTGAAGTTTTCTTT
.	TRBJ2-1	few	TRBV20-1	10	CSASLHEQFF	TGCAGTGCTAGCCTACATGAGCAGTTCTTC
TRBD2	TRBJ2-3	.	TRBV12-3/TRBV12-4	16	CASSPGLAGVPDTQYF	TGTGCCAGCAGCCCCGGACTAGCGGGAGTCCCAGATACGCAGTATTTT
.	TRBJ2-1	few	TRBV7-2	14	CASSPSGAWNEQFF	TGTGCCAGCAGCCCGTCGGGGGCCTGGAATGAGCAGTTCTTC
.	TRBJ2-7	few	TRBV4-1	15	CASSQDGGSSYEQYF	TGCGCCAGCAGCCAAGATGGAGGCAGCTCCTACGAGCAGTACTTC
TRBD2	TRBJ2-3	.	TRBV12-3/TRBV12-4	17	CASSFRLAGGPADTQYF	TGTGCCAGCAGTTTTAGGCTAGCGGGAGGGCCTGCAGATACGCAGTATTTT
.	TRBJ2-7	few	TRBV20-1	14	CSAMPGWDTHEQYF	TGCAGTGCTATGCCAGGGTGGGACACCCACGAGCAGTACTTC
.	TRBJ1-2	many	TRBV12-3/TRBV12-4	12	CASRTTVYGYTF	TGTGCCAGCAGGACCACCGTCTATGGCTACACCTTC
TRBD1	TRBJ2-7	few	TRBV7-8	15	CASSEPGQGAYEQYF	TGTGCCAGCAGCGAACCGGGACAGGGCGCGTACGAGCAGTACTTC
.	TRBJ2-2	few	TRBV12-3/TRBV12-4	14	CASSILGDTGELFF	TGTGCCAGCAGTATACTAGGGGACACCGGGGAGCTGTTTTTT
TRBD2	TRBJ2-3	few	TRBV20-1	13	CSSKRGFTDTQYF	TGCAGTTCAAAGCGGGGCTTCACAGATACGCAGTATTTT
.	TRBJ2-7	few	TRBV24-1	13	CATSAGRGYEQYF	TGTGCCACCAGTGCCGGGAGAGGGTACGAGCAGTACTTC
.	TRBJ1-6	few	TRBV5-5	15	CASSFPGGRNSPLHF	TGTGCCAGCAGCTTCCCCGGAGGGCGGAATTCACCCCTCCACTTT
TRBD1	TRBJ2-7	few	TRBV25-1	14	CASRPPGQGYEQYF	TGTGCCAGCAGGCCCCCGGGACAGGGTTACGAGCAGTACTTC
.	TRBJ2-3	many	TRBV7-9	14	CASSRTALGDTQYF	TGTGCCAGCAGCCGGACGGCCCTGGGAGATACGCAGTATTTT
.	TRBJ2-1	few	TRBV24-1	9	CATANEQFF	TGTGCCACCGCTAATGAGCAGTTCTTC
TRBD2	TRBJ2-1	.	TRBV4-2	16	CASSQPLAGGGNEQFF	TGTGCCAGCAGCCAACCTCTAGCGGGAGGGGGGAATGAGCAGTTCTTC
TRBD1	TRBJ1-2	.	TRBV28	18	CASSPPPGQGTSNYGYTF	TGTGCCAGCAGTCCCCCCCCGGGACAGGGGACCTCTAACTATGGCTACACCTTC
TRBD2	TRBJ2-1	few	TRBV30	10	CAWGGLEQFF	TGTGCCTGGGGGGGACTAGAGCAGTTCTTC
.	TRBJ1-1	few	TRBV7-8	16	CASTPMGNREKNEAFF	TGTGCCAGCACCCCCATGGGGAACAGGGAGAAAAATGAAGCTTTCTTT
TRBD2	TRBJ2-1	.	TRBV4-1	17	CASSQDPREATYNEQFF	TGCGCCAGCAGCCAAGATCCGCGGGAGGCGACCTACAATGAGCAGTTCTTC
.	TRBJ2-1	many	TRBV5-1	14	CASSYRHPYNEQFF	TGCGCCAGCAGCTACCGACACCCCTACAATGAGCAGTTCTTC
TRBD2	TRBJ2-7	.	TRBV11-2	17	CASSLARLTSGTYEQYF	TGTGCCAGCAGCTTAGCCAGACTGACTAGCGGTACCTACGAGCAGTACTTC
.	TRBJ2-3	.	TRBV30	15	CAWSVRGGSTDTQYF	TGTGCCTGGAGTGTACGTGGGGGGAGCACAGATACGCAGTATTTT
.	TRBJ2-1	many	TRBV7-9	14	CASSLGSSFDEQFF	TGTGCCAGCAGCTTAGGTAGCTCATTCGATGAGCAGTTCTTC
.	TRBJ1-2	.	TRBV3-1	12	CASSQGGYGYTF	TGTGCCAGCAGCCAAGGAGGGTATGGCTACACCTTC